The 32 T cell receptor beta chains below were found in one sample sequenced in a study of cytomegalovirus exposure and HLA in healthy donors. This PCR relied on a set of 60 Vbeta primers and 13 Jbeta primers. Profiling relied on immunoSEQ multiplex PCR, and the TCRdb table lists in-frame clones only, not all of them. This sample has about 140,000 clones, with roughly four fifths found just once. The sequencing sample was made of PBMCs. These receptors were collected from a male donor in good health and CMV-seronegative.

The V and J genes are TRBV14 and TRBJ1-1, with D unclear. The germline V gene has CDR1 SGHDN and CDR2 FVKESK. V shed 0 bases and J shed 0 bases, with 26 bases lying between them. This CDR3 is built from 21 residues. The CDR3 protein is CASSQDAELPRHLNMNTEAFF. CDR3 sequence (DNA): TGTGCCAGCAGCCAAGATGCCGAGTTGCCGCGACACCTAAACATGAACACTGAAGCTTTCTTT.

The V call is TRBV5-5, the J call TRBJ2-7; D remains unclear. The V end lost 1 base, the J end lost 8 bases, and 16 bases lay between the germline ends. The germline V gene has CDR1 SGHKS and CDR2 YYEKEE (reference sequence). This CDR3 spans 14 amino acids. The CDR3 reads CASSLTLSGVQQYF. The CDR3, as DNA: TGTGCCAGCAGCTTGACGCTTTCGGGTGTACAGCAGTACTTC. The whole variable domain, remainder taken from reference TRBV5-5 and TRBJ2-7, is DAGVTQSPTHLIKTRGQQVTLRCSPISGHKSVSWYQQVLGQGPQFIFQYYEKEERGRGNFPDRFSARQFPNYSSELNVNALLLGDSALYLCASSLTLSGVQQYFGPGTRLTVT.

For this clone: One end of the junction varies from germline; a read error may be responsible. The chain couples TRBV5-1 to TRBJ1-1; tentative D call: TRBD1 (6 bases). CDR1 is SGHRS and CDR2 is YFSETQ in the germline V gene. The CDR3 is made up of 14 amino acids. This chain's CDR3 is CASGLGGLNTEAFF. The CDR3 DNA follows: TGCGCCAGCGGCTTGGGGGGGCTGAACACTGAAGCTTTCTTT. Using reference TRBV5-1 and TRBJ1-1 for the parts outside the CDR3, the full variable domain is KAGVTQTPRYLIKTRGQQVTLSCSPISGHRSVSWYQQTPGQGLQFLFEYFSETQRNKGNFPGRFSGRQFSNSRSEMNVSTLELGDSALYLCASGLGGLNTEAFFGQGTRLTVV.

The rearrangement links TRBV7-6 to TRBJ2-1, with 12 positions matching TRBD2. Germline assignment: CDR1 SGHVS and CDR2 FNYEAQ. This CDR3 region has 15 residues. The junction had 3 bases not matched to a gene; V was cut back by 4 bases and J by 5 bases. The CDR3 bases are TGTGCCAGCAGCTCGACTAGCGGGAGCCACAATGAGCAGTTCTTC. Its protein is CASSSTSGSHNEQFF.

The rearrangement uses TRBV30 and TRBJ2-7; 13 nucleotides match TRBD2. The germline V gene encodes CDR1 GTSNPN and CDR2 SVGIG (reference sequence). The CDR3 spans 17 residues. J was trimmed by 7 bases and V by 3 bases; bases with no gene match: 15. Here the CDR3 reads CAWRAPPLAGGPWEQYF. In nucleotides, the CDR3 is TGTGCCTGGAGAGCCCCCCCACTAGCGGGAGGGCCCTGGGAGCAGTACTTC.

This chain uses TRBV11-2 with TRBJ1-2, with 8 bases that match TRBD1. Germline V gives CDR1 SGHAT, CDR2 FQNNGV. V shed 5 bases and J 0 bases; nucleotides not matched to a gene: 2. The length of the CDR3 is 14 residues. CDR3 loop: CASSIQGANYGYTF. DNA for the CDR3: TGTGCCAGCAGCATACAGGGGGCTAACTATGGCTACACCTTC.

Remarks on this clone: Within the sample, other DNA sequences also encode this same CDR3. The chain recombines TRBV27 with TRBJ1-5; weak D call: TRBD1 (5 bases). The CDR3 consists of 14 residues. V lost 2 bases and J 2 bases, leaving 7 bases between the germline ends. Germline loops: CDR1 MNHEY, CDR2 SMNVEV (reference sequence). For the CDR3, the DNA is TGTGCCAGCAGTTTAAGGGGTGGCAATCAGCCCCAGCATTTT. It translates to CASSLRGGNQPQHF.

This chain uses TRBV4-3 with TRBJ2-3; D perhaps matches TRBD2 (5 bases). With 0 bases removed from V and 0 bases from J, the gap between germline ends came to 10 bases. The germline V gene has CDR1 LGHNA and CDR2 YSLEER. This CDR3 has 16 residues. Here the CDR3 DNA reads TGCGCCAGCAGCCAAGACGGGATTTCTAGCACAGATACGCAGTATTTT. As protein: CASSQDGISSTDTQYF.

V usage is TRBV10-3 and J usage is TRBJ2-1; TRBD2 agrees at 10 bases. The CDR3 has 12 residues. Germline V gene lookup returns CDR1 ENHRY and CDR2 SYGVKD. J was trimmed by 5 bases and V by 9 bases; bases with no gene match: 1. Here the CDR3 reads CAIAGGHNEQFF. Here the CDR3 DNA reads TGTGCCATAGCGGGAGGGCACAATGAGCAGTTCTTC.

The chain is built from TRBV18 and TRBJ1-2, with 7 bases that match TRBD1. The CDR3 consists of 16 residues. The germline CDR1 and CDR2 sequences are KGHSH and LQKENI. V lost 2 bases, J lost 3 bases, and 9 bases stayed unmatched. CDR3: CASSPYTSGTDYGYTF. CDR3 DNA: TGTGCCAGCTCACCATACACCTCCGGGACAGACTATGGCTACACCTTC.

In regard to this clone: At one of its ends the junction is not consistent with the germline gene, which may arise from a read error. This chain uses TRBV19 with TRBJ1-1, with TRBD1 identical over 7 bases. Germline CDR1 is LNHDA and CDR2 is SQIVND (reference sequence). The CDR3 is made up of 14 amino acids. This chain's CDR3 is CVSSFGTANTEAFF. The CDR3 DNA reads TGTGTCAGTAGTTTCGGGACAGCGAACACTGAAGCTTTCTTT.

This rearrangement joins TRBV21-1 to TRBJ1-1. TRBV21-1 is recorded as a pseudogene. This CDR3 has 15 residues. CDR3 sequence reads: CASRRGGAVGTEAFF. DNA of the CDR3: TGTGCCAGCAGGCGGGGGGGCGCGGTGGGCACTGAAGCTTTCTTT.

The gene calls are TRBV6-4 and TRBJ2-1, with 7 bases fitting TRBD2. V was pared by 5 bases and J by 9 bases, with 16 bases of the junction left unmatched. The CDR3 is 16 residues long. Germline CDR1 is MRHNA and CDR2 is SNTAGT. The chain's CDR3 is CASSPSLFGRRSEQFF. Written as DNA, the CDR3 is TGTGCCAGCAGTCCATCTCTTTTCGGGAGGCGGAGTGAGCAGTTCTTC.

This sequence joins TRBV7-6 and TRBJ2-1; 7 nucleotides match TRBD2. The trim removed 5 bases at V and 5 bases at J, leaving 3 bases unmatched. The germline gives CDR1 SGHVS, CDR2 FNYEAQ. This CDR3 contains 13 residues. Here the CDR3 DNA reads TGTGCCAGCAGCGGCCTAGCGGACAATGAGCAGTTCTTC. Amino acids: CASSGLADNEQFF.

J is TRBJ2-7 and V is TRBV10-2; 8 bases match TRBD1. The J segment lost 2 bases and the V segment lost 6 bases, leaving 6 bases of the junction unmatched. CDR3 size: 14 residues. Germline CDR1 is WSHSY and CDR2 is SAAADI. CDR3 nucleotides: TGCGCCAGCAGACGGACAGGGATGACCTACGAGCAGTACTTC. Translating gives CASRRTGMTYEQYF.

The CDR3 bases are TGTGCCAGCAGTTTCAGCGGCCCCTCGGGGGATACGCAGTATTTT. As protein: CASSFSGPSGDTQYF. This sequence joins TRBV27 and TRBJ2-3, with D possibly TRBD2 on 5 matching bases. Germline lookup yields CDR1 MNHEY and CDR2 SMNVEV (reference sequence). The CDR3 runs 15 residues. V lost 3 bases, J lost 6 bases, and 16 bases lay in between.

The chain uses TRBV9 and TRBJ1-5; 10 nucleotides align to TRBD1. J gave up 5 bases and V 2 bases, and 1 base lay outside the gene matches. The CDR3 is 14 residues long. The germline V gene encodes CDR1 SGDLS and CDR2 YYNGEE. The CDR3 DNA reads TGTGCCAGCAGCGTCGGGACAGGGGATCAGCCCCAGCATTTT. Translated: CASSVGTGDQPQHF. The variable domain in full, completed from reference TRBV9 and TRBJ1-5, reads DSGVTQTPKHLITATGQRVTLRCSPRSGDLSVYWYQQSLDQGLQFLIQYYNGEERAKGNILERFSAQQFPDLHSELNLSSLELGDSALYFCASSVGTGDQPQHFGDGTRLSIL.

The V call is TRBV30, the J call TRBJ1-3, with unresolved D. Looked up from germline, CDR1 is GTSNPN and CDR2 is SVGIG (reference sequence). The CDR3 consists of 14 residues. Trimming removed 3 bases from V and 3 bases from J, with 12 bases in between. The CDR3 here is CAWSHPSLGNTIYF. CDR3 DNA: TGTGCCTGGAGCCACCCCTCACTTGGAAACACCATATATTTT.

This clone was seen more than once but under ten times. The chain recombines TRBV2 with TRBJ2-1, with 8 bases lining up with TRBD1. The CDR3 contains 15 residues. V gave up 7 bases and J gave up 7 bases; unmatched junction bases: 12. The V gene's germline CDR1 is SNHLY and CDR2 FYNNEI. The CDR3 DNA sequence: TGTGCCAGCACCCCGTGGACAGGGTCTAGTAATGAGCAGTTCTTC. Translated, it gives CASTPWTGSSNEQFF.

The chain carries TRBV27 and TRBJ2-2, with D possibly being TRBD2 (6 bases). V was shortened by 8 bases and J by 3 bases, with 16 bases between the two germline ends. Looked up from germline, CDR1 is MNHEY and CDR2 is SMNVEV (reference sequence). The CDR3 totals 15 residues. The CDR3 DNA is TGTGCCAGCCATTCGAGGCTAGCGCACACCGGGGAGCTGTTTTTT. Encoded protein: CASHSRLAHTGELFF.

The J gene is TRBJ2-2, the V gene TRBV29-1; 7 bases map to TRBD1. CDR1 SQVTM and CDR2 ANQGSEA come from the germline V gene. The CDR3 length is 12 residues. The V and J ends lost 5 bases and 6 bases, in that order; junction bases with no gene match: 3. This chain's CDR3 is CSVRTGAGELFF. DNA for the CDR3: TGCAGCGTTCGGACAGGAGCCGGGGAGCTGTTTTTT.

On this clone itself: At the DNA level, this CDR3 is encoded by other sequences in the same sample as well. The chain has TRBV29-1 and TRBJ2-5; 7 bases match TRBD1. The germline V gene has CDR1 SQVTM and CDR2 ANQGSEA. Trimming took 3 bases from V and 4 from J; bases not matched to a gene: 8. The CDR3 has 14 amino acids. For the CDR3, the DNA is TGCAGCGTTGAGCGCAGGGGGAGAGGAGAGACCCAGTACTTC. Protein product: CSVERRGRGETQYF.

The chain carries TRBV7-8 and TRBJ2-7; D perhaps matches TRBD1 (6 bases). This CDR3 is built from 14 residues. Between the trimmed V and J ends, which lost 3 bases and 11 bases, there was a span of 20 bases. In germline, CDR1 is SGHVS, CDR2 FQNEAQ. This CDR3 is CASSFRKDRTREYF. The CDR3 coding sequence is TGTGCCAGCAGCTTCCGCAAAGACAGGACCCGGGAGTACTTC.

The genes are TRBV29-1 and TRBJ2-5; no firm D call. The J call is doubtful: the DNA matches TRBJ2-7 better. Germline V gene data show CDR1 as SQVTM and CDR2 as ANQGSEA. The CDR3 runs to 13 residues. The CDR3 sequence is CSVETTENYEQYF. CDR3 nucleotide sequence: TGCAGCGTTGAAACGACGGAGAACTACGAGCAGTACTTC.

The chain couples TRBV6-5 to TRBJ2-7; 7 nucleotides agree with TRBD2. The CDR3 sequence is 15 residues long. From germline, CDR1 is MNHEY and CDR2 SVGAGI. J was trimmed by 6 bases and V by 6 bases; bases with no gene match: 14. The CDR3 DNA follows: TGTGCCAGCAGCCCAGAGGCTAGCGGTTTAGGCGAGCAGTACTTC. Its translation is CASSPEASGLGEQYF.

V usage is TRBV5-6 and J usage is TRBJ2-3, with a weak D call TRBD2 (5 bases). The CDR3 extends over 15 amino acids. V was trimmed by 3 bases and J by 6 bases, leaving 17 bases between them. The germline V gene has CDR1 SGHDT and CDR2 YYEEEE. The CDR3 DNA reads TGTGCCAGCAGCTCTGACACGAGGACTTCCGATACGCAGTATTTT. Protein: CASSSDTRTSDTQYF. The variable domain in full, completed from reference TRBV5-6 and TRBJ2-3, reads DAGVTQSPTHLIKTRGQQVTLRCSPKSGHDTVSWYQQALGQGPQFIFQYYEEEERQRGNFPDRFSGHQFPNYSSELNVNALLLGDSALYLCASSSDTRTSDTQYFGPGTRLTVL.

This rearrangement joins TRBV6-5 to TRBJ1-1; a weak D match, TRBD1 (6 bases). V was cut by 2 bases and J by 5 bases, with 18 bases left in between. CDR3 length: 16 residues. In germline, CDR1 is MNHEY, CDR2 SVGAGI. CDR3 DNA: TGTGCCAGCAGTTACGGTTCGGCAGGGAGGGGGACTGAAGCTTTCTTT. It translates to CASSYGSAGRGTEAFF.

This clone was picked up one time. This rearrangement joins TRBV19 to TRBJ2-5, with unresolved D. With 3 bases removed from V and 4 bases from J, the gap between germline ends came to 9 bases. Germline values: CDR1 LNHDA, CDR2 SQIVND (reference sequence). The CDR3 length is 13 residues. Here the CDR3 reads CASSISPGETQYF. The CDR3 nucleotides are TGTGCCAGTAGTATTAGTCCGGGAGAGACCCAGTACTTC.

The sample holds a few counts of this clone. This chain joins TRBV9 and TRBJ2-1; D call uncertain. CDR3 length equals 16 residues. Germline CDR1 is SGDLS and CDR2 is YYNGEE. Between the trimmed V and J ends, which lost 0 bases and 0 bases, there was a span of 10 bases. The CDR3 DNA follows: TGTGCCAGCAGCGTAGCGGTACGGAGCTCCTACAATGAGCAGTTCTTC. Its protein product is CASSVAVRSSYNEQFF.

The chain joins TRBV19 to TRBJ2-1; D is perhaps TRBD2 (6 bases). Germline values: CDR1 LNHDA, CDR2 SQIVND (reference sequence). V was pared by 1 base and J by 4 bases, with 11 bases between. The CDR3 spans 15 residues. CDR3 residues: CASSIVSGTYNEQFF. In DNA form, the CDR3 reads TGTGCCAGTAGTATAGTTTCAGGGACTTACAATGAGCAGTTCTTC.

This clone showed up just a few times. CDR3 loop: CASSSPRGVTDTQYF. The DNA for the CDR3 is TGTGCCAGCAGCTCCCCCAGGGGGGTGACAGATACGCAGTATTTT. The gene calls are TRBV5-6 and TRBJ2-3, with D perhaps TRBD1 (7 bases). CDR3 size: 15 residues. Germline V CDR1 and CDR2: SGHDT, YYEEEE. V was clipped by 3 bases and J by 3 bases, with 14 bases between them.

The chain has TRBV5-1 and TRBJ2-4; TRBD1 matches at 7 bases. CDR3 length equals 16 residues. The junction had 10 bases not matched to a gene; V was cut back by 4 bases and J by 3 bases. Germline CDR1 SGHRS, CDR2 YFSETQ. The CDR3 protein is CASSPHRGEVKNIQYF. The CDR3 nucleotides are TGCGCCAGCAGCCCCCACAGGGGTGAGGTCAAAAACATTCAGTACTTC.